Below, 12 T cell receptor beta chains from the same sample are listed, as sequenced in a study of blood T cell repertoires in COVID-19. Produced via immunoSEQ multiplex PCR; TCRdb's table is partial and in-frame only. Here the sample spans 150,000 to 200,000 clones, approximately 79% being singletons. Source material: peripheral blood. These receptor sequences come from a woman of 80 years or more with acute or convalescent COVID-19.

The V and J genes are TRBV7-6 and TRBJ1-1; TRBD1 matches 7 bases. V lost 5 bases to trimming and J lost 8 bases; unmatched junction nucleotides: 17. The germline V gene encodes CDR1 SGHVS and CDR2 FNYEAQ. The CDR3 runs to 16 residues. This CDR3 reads CASSPRGQPLGSEAFF. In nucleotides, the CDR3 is TGTGCCAGCAGCCCGAGGGGACAGCCTCTCGGGTCCGAAGCTTTCTTT. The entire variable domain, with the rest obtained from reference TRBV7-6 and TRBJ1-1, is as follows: GAGVSQSPRYKVTKRGQDVALRCDPISGHVSLYWYRQALGQGPEFLTYFNYEAQQDKSGLPNDRFSAERPEGSISTLTIQRTEQRDSAMYRCASSPRGQPLGSEAFFGQGTRLTVV.

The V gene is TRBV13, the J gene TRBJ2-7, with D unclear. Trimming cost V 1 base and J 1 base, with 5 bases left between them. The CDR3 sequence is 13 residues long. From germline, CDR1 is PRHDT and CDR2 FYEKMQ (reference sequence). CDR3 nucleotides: TGTGCCAGCAGCTTAGCTAGGTCCTACGAGCAGTACTTC. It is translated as CASSLARSYEQYF.

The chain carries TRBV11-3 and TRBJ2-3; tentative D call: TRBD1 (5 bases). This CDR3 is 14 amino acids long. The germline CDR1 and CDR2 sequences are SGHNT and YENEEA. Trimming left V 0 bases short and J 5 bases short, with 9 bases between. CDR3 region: CASSLDSQGDTQYF. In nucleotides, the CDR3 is TGTGCCAGCAGCTTAGATTCCCAGGGAGATACGCAGTATTTT.

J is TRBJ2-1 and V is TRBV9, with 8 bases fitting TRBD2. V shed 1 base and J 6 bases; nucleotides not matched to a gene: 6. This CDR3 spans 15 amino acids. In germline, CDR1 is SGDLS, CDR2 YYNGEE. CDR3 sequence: CASSVSTSDFNEQFF. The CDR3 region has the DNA TGTGCCAGCAGCGTATCGACTAGCGACTTCAATGAGCAGTTCTTC.

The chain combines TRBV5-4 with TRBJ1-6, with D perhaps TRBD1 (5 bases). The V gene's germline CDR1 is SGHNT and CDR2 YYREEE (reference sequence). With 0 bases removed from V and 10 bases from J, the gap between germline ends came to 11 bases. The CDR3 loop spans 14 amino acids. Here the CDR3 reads CASSLVQGGSPLHF. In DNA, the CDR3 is TGTGCCAGCAGCTTGGTTCAGGGTGGGTCACCCCTCCACTTT.

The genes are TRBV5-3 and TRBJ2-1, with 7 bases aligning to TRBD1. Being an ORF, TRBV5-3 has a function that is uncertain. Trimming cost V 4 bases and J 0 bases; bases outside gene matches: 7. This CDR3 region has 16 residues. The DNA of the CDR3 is TGTGCCAGAAGCAATTCGACAGGGAGCTCCTACAATGAGCAGTTCTTC. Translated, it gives CARSNSTGSSYNEQFF.

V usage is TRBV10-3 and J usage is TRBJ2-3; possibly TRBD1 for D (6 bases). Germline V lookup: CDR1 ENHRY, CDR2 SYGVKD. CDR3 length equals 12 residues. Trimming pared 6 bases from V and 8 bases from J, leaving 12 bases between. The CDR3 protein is CAISAGDVTQYF. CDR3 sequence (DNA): TGTGCCATCAGCGCAGGGGACGTTACGCAGTATTTT.

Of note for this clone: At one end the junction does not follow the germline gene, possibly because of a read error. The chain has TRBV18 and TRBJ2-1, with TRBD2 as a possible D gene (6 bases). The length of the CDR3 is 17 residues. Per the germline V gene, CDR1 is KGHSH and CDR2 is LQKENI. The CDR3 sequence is CASSPTPSDQGYSEQFF. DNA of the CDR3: TGTGCCAGCTCGCCTACGCCTAGCGACCAGGGCTACAGTGAGCAGTTCTTC.

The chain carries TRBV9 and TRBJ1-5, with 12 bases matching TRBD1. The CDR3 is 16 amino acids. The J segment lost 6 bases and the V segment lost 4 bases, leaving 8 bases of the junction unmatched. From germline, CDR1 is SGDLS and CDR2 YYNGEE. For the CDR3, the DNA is TGTGCCAGCAGCCCGGGACAGGGGGCCGAAGGTCAGCCCCAGCATTTT. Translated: CASSPGQGAEGQPQHF.

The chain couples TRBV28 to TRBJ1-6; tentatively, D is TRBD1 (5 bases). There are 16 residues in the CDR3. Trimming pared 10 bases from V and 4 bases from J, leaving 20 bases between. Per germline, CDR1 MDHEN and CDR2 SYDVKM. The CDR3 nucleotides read TGTGCCACCCTCGACTCAGGGCAGAGTTATAATTCACCCCTCCACTTT. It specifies CATLDSGQSYNSPLHF. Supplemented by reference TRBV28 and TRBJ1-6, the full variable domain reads DVKVTQSSRYLVKRTGEKVFLECVQDMDHENMFWYRQDPGLGLRLIYFSYDVKMKEKGDIPEGYSVSREKKERFSLILESASTNQTSMYLCATLDSGQSYNSPLHFGNGTRLTVT.

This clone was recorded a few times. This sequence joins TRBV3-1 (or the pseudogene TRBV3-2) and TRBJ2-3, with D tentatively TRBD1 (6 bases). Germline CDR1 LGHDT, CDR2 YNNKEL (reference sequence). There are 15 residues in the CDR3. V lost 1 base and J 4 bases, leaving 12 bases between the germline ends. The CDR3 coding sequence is TGTGCCAGCAGCCAAGCGGCCCAGGGGTCAGATACGCAGTATTTT. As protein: CASSQAAQGSDTQYF.

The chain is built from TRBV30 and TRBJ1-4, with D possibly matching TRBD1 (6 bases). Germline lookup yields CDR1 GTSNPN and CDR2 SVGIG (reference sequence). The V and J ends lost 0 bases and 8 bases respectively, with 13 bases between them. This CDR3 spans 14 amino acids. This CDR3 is CAWSVGGAGEKLFF. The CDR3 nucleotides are TGTGCCTGGAGTGTAGGGGGGGCAGGCGAAAAACTGTTTTTT.